This T cell receptor (beta chain) was documented in a study of identical twins. Turning to this clonotype: Its antigen is not identified.

From the 5' RACE reads, TCRdb called clonotypes with MiXCR, one entry per CDR3 protein. Among about 220,000 distinct CDR3 sequences listed, about 7.5% were seen once. Overall study results and limits: Insertion counts were lower in abundant cord blood beta clonotypes, a trend that memory repertoires did not show. Models underestimated how often monozygotic twins shared out-of-frame TCR alpha. In zero-insertion analyses, partial confounding could arise from invariant MAIT and iNKT cells. Out-of-frame alpha sequences common to twins exhibited an excess of low generation probability.

These data also formed part of another study, on yellow fever vaccine responses in identical twins.

What was sequenced was memory (CD45RO+) T cells sorted from blood. The source of this sequence is a young woman in good health.

CDR3 sequence (DNA): TGTGCCAGCCAGGGCGGGACGGGGAGCACAGATACGCAGTATTTT. Its protein product is CASQGGTGSTDTQYF. The V and J genes are TRBV6-2 or TRBV6-3 and TRBJ2-3, with D possibly matching TRBD2 (6 bases). This CDR3 is 15 amino acids long. Trimming shortened V by 8 bases and J by 0 bases, and 15 bases separated the two germline ends. CDR1 and CDR2 (germline): MNHEY, SVGEGT.